This entry lists 22 T cell receptor beta chains sequenced from one sample in a study of blood T cell repertoires in COVID-19. Assay: immunoSEQ multiplex PCR; the TCRdb copy retains only in-frame clones and omits some. This sample has about 400,000 clones; roughly nine tenths occur once, and the top ten carry approximately 1.5%. Input material: PBMCs or T cells enriched from blood (not recorded which). Source of these receptors: a woman aged 25 to 39 who had recovered from COVID-19.

This clone was seen only once. V and J are TRBV12-3 or TRBV12-4 and TRBJ2-7; no clear D. The germline V and J ends were trimmed by 6 bases and 6 bases, with 12 bases remaining between them. CDR3 size: 12 residues. The CDR3 here is CASSYIVGEQYF. CDR3 nucleotide sequence: TGTGCCAGCAGCTATATAGTTGGCGAGCAGTACTTC.

The rearrangement joins TRBV6-5 to TRBJ1-4, with 9 bases that match TRBD1. This CDR3 has 15 amino acids. The junction had 6 bases not matched to a gene; V was cut back by 2 bases and J by 8 bases. CDR1 is MNHEY and CDR2 is SVGAGI in the germline V gene. CDR3 sequence (DNA): TGTGCCAGCAGTTACGGGACAGGGCGGGGGGAAAAACTGTTTTTT. It specifies CASSYGTGRGEKLFF.

This clone was detected only once. The chain joins TRBV18 to TRBJ1-1; TRBD1 matches 7 bases. Trimming at V came to 8 bases and at J to 1 base, leaving 1 base not matched to a gene. Germline V lookup: CDR1 KGHSH, CDR2 LQKENI. The CDR3 has 12 residues. The CDR3 region is CASRQGNTEAFF. CDR3 in DNA: TGTGCCAGCCGACAGGGGAACACTGAAGCTTTCTTT.

The CDR3 DNA reads TGTGCCAGCAGCTTGGTCGACAGAACCGAGCAGTACTTC. It codes for CASSLVDRTEQYF. This chain joins TRBV5-4 and TRBJ2-7; tentatively, D is TRBD1 (5 bases). The V gene's germline CDR1 is SGHNT and CDR2 YYREEE (reference sequence). Trimming removed 0 bases at V and 6 bases at J, with 10 bases between. The CDR3 runs 13 residues.

The J gene is TRBJ1-4, the V gene TRBV28; D remains ambiguous. The ends were cut back, 1 base at V and 8 bases at J, with 8 bases in the middle. The CDR3 has 13 residues. Germline V lookup: CDR1 MDHEN, CDR2 SYDVKM. The CDR3 loop is CASSLSVWEKLFF. The CDR3 coding sequence is TGTGCCAGCAGTTTATCGGTTTGGGAAAAACTGTTTTTT.

The V gene is TRBV18, the J gene TRBJ1-6; 8 bases map to TRBD1. Germline CDR1 and CDR2: KGHSH and LQKENI. This CDR3 region has 16 residues. V was pared by 2 bases and J by 5 bases, with 5 bases of the junction left unmatched. In DNA form, the CDR3 reads TGTGCCAGCTCACCATTAGCGGACAGGGATAATTCACCCCTCCACTTT. It yields the protein CASSPLADRDNSPLHF.

The chain uses TRBV7-3 and TRBJ1-5, with 7 bases matching TRBD1. V lost 6 bases, J lost 6 bases, and 11 bases stayed unmatched. The CDR3 runs 15 residues. The germline V gene has CDR1 SGHTA and CDR2 FQGTGA. The CDR3 nucleotides read TGTGCCAGCAGTCCTCAGGGGGGCCTCGGTCAGCCCCAGCATTTT. As protein: CASSPQGGLGQPQHF.

The chain carries TRBV5-1 and TRBJ2-1, with D perhaps TRBD2 (5 bases). This CDR3 spans 14 amino acids. Germline assignment: CDR1 SGHRS and CDR2 YFSETQ. V shed 5 bases and J shed 10 bases, with 19 bases lying between them. CDR3 sequence: CASSPEAVLVEQFF. The CDR3 bases are TGCGCCAGCAGTCCCGAAGCGGTTTTGGTGGAGCAGTTCTTC.

The chain links TRBV6-5 to TRBJ1-1; no clear D gene. This CDR3 is 13 amino acids long. V gave up 0 bases and J gave up 7 bases, with 9 bases separating them. Germline V gene lookup returns CDR1 MNHEY and CDR2 SVGAGI. Here the CDR3 DNA reads TGTGCCAGCAGTTACTCGGCCTTAAGTGAAGCTTTCTTT. Protein product: CASSYSALSEAFF.

The rearrangement joins TRBV11-2 to TRBJ1-1; tentatively, D is TRBD1 (5 bases). V gave up 2 bases and J gave up 1 base, with 14 bases separating them. Per germline, CDR1 SGHAT and CDR2 FQNNGV. CDR3 length: 16 residues. In DNA form, the CDR3 reads TGTGCCAGCAGCTTATTTCCAATACAGGAGAACACTGAAGCTTTCTTT. Translating gives CASSLFPIQENTEAFF.

V and J are TRBV5-4 and TRBJ1-2, with 7 nucleotides matching TRBD1. CDR1 and CDR2 (germline): SGHNT, YYREEE (reference sequence). The CDR3 runs to 13 residues. Trimming cost V 4 bases and J 3 bases; bases outside gene matches: 3. The CDR3 is CASSLGTDYGYTF. In nucleotides, the CDR3 is TGTGCCAGCAGCCTGGGGACAGACTATGGCTACACCTTC.

The rearrangement uses TRBV2 and TRBJ1-5; no clear D gene. Germline CDR1 is SNHLY and CDR2 is FYNNEI. The CDR3 runs 15 residues. Trimming pared 5 bases from V and 0 bases from J, leaving 11 bases between. For the CDR3, the DNA is TGTGCCAGCAGTTTCGGGGTCTATAGCAATCAGCCCCAGCATTTT. Its protein is CASSFGVYSNQPQHF.

The chain is built from TRBV14 and TRBJ2-1; 11 nucleotides align to TRBD2. Germline V gene sequence: CDR1 SGHDN, CDR2 FVKESK. Trimming cost V 0 bases and J 9 bases; bases outside gene matches: 16. This CDR3 has 19 amino acids. This CDR3 reads CASSQEGRGSGRAGSEQFF. In DNA form, the CDR3 reads TGTGCCAGCAGCCAAGAGGGGCGTGGTAGCGGGAGGGCCGGGAGTGAGCAGTTCTTC.

The rearrangement uses TRBV19 and TRBJ1-1; 9 nucleotides match TRBD1. The CDR3 totals 12 residues. V lost 10 bases, J lost 4 bases, and 4 bases stayed unmatched. The germline CDR1 and CDR2 sequences are LNHDA and SQIVND (reference sequence). This chain's CDR3 is CATKQGATEAFF. CDR3 in DNA: TGTGCCACCAAACAGGGGGCCACTGAAGCTTTCTTT.

The chain is built from TRBV28 and TRBJ1-2, with D unclear. Germline loops: CDR1 MDHEN, CDR2 SYDVKM. The ends were cut back, 3 bases at V and 4 bases at J, with 6 bases in the middle. The CDR3 runs to 12 residues. CDR3 nucleotide sequence: TGTGCCAGCAGTTTGTCAGTCTATGGCTACACCTTC. It specifies CASSLSVYGYTF.

The V call is TRBV13, the J call TRBJ1-2, with D tentatively TRBD1 (6 bases). Germline V gene sequence: CDR1 PRHDT, CDR2 FYEKMQ (reference sequence). The CDR3 is made up of 15 amino acids. The V gene lost 4 bases and the J gene lost 2 bases, with 14 bases spanning the gap. Here the CDR3 reads CASSSGAGTNYGYTF. The CDR3 nucleotides are TGTGCCAGCAGCTCCGGGGCAGGGACAAACTATGGCTACACCTTC. Looking up the rest from reference TRBV13 and TRBJ1-2 gives the full variable domain: AAGVIQSPRHLIKEKRETATLKCYPIPRHDTVYWYQQGPGQDPQFLISFYEKMQSDKGSIPDRFSAQQFSDYHSELNMSSLELGDSALYFCASSSGAGTNYGYTFGSGTRLTVV.

This sequence joins TRBV11-3 and TRBJ2-7; TRBD2 matches 7 bases. V lost 4 bases, J lost 2 bases, and 5 bases stayed unmatched. The CDR3 covers 14 residues. CDR1 and CDR2 (germline): SGHNT, YENEEA. CDR3 loop: CASSYSGSPYEQYF. CDR3 coding DNA: TGTGCCAGCAGCTATAGCGGGTCCCCCTACGAGCAGTACTTC.

V gene TRBV6-1 combines with J gene TRBJ2-7; D unclear. This CDR3 has 13 amino acids. Germline assignment: CDR1 MNHNS and CDR2 SASEGT. Trimming pared 1 base from V and 2 bases from J, leaving 6 bases between. The CDR3 loop is CASSEGAPYEQYF. The DNA of the CDR3 is TGTGCCAGCAGTGAAGGAGCCCCCTACGAGCAGTACTTC.

The chain combines TRBV12-3 or TRBV12-4 with TRBJ1-5; D gene unclear. The CDR3 totals 12 residues. V lost 5 bases to trimming and J lost 4 bases, with 6 bases between them. The CDR3 DNA sequence: TGTGCCAGCAGTCCCCCTAATCAGCCCCAGCATTTT. As protein: CASSPPNQPQHF.

With regard to this clone: Sequence at one end of the junction differs from germline and may be a read error. V and J are TRBV27 and TRBJ2-1, with 7 nucleotides matching TRBD1. This CDR3 is 13 amino acids long. Germline lookup yields CDR1 MNHEY and CDR2 SMNVEV (reference sequence). CDR3 sequence reads: CASTSKRGTDSIF. DNA of the CDR3: TGTGCCAGCACCTCCAAACGAGGGACAGACTCCATCTTC.

V usage is TRBV30 and J usage is TRBJ1-1; D ambiguous. CDR3 length: 14 residues. Germline V CDR1 and CDR2: GTSNPN, SVGIG (reference sequence). Trimming took off 4 bases at V and 11 bases at J, with 23 bases between the two ends. CDR3: CAWTAGGGLTRAFF. CDR3 DNA: TGTGCCTGGACCGCTGGCGGCGGTCTCACTCGGGCTTTCTTT.

This chain joins TRBV27 and TRBJ2-3; TRBD2 aligns across 9 bases. Germline loops: CDR1 MNHEY, CDR2 SMNVEV (reference sequence). After removal of 8 bases from V and 2 bases from J, the junction contained 5 bases not matched to a gene. The CDR3 runs 14 residues. This CDR3 reads CASSASGNTDTQYF. The DNA of the CDR3 is TGTGCCAGCTCTGCTAGCGGGAACACAGATACGCAGTATTTT.